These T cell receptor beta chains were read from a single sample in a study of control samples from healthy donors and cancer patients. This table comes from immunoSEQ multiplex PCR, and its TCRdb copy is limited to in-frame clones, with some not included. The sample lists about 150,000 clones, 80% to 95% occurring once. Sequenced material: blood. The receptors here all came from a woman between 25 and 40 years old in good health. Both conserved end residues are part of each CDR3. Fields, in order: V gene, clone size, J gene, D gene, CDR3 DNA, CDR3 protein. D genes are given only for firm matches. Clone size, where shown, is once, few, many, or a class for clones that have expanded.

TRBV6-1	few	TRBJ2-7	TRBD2	TGTGCCAGCAGTGAGAGGATGACGGGAGGGTACGAGCAGTACTTC	CASSERMTGGYEQYF
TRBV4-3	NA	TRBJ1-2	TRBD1	TGCGCCAGCAGCCAGGACAGGGGAGTGGGCTACACCTTC	CASSQDRGVGYTF
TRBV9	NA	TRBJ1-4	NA	TGTGCCAGCAGCGTAGAGGGTGGAGGGACAAATGAAAAACTGTTTTTT	CASSVEGGGTNEKLFF
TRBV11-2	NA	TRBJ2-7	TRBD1	TGTGCCAGCAGCCGAGACAGGGCTTACAGGAACGAGCAGTACTTC	CASSRDRAYRNEQYF
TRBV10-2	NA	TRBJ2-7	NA	TGCGCCAGCAGTGAGACCAGAGACTACCCCTACGAGCAGTACTTC	CASSETRDYPYEQYF
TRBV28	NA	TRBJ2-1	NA	TGTGCCAGCAAATGGAGCTCCTACAATGAGCAGTTCTTC	CASKWSSYNEQFF
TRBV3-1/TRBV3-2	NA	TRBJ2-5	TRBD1	TGTGCCAGCAGCCGCGGGACAGGAGCCCAAGAGACCCAGTACTTC	CASSRGTGAQETQYF
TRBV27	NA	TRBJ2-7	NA	TGTGCCAGCAGTTCCAGGGGAGGGGAGCAGTACTTC	CASSSRGGEQYF
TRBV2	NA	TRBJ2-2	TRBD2	TGTGCCTCCGGGACTAGCGGGAGAACCGGGGAGCTGTTTTTT	CASGTSGRTGELFF
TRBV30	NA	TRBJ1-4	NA	TGTGCCTGGAATCAGGAAAGGGAAAAACTGTTTTTT	CAWNQEREKLFF
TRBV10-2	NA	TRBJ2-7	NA	TGCGCCAGCAGTGAGGTGCATTCCTACGAGCAGTACTTC	CASSEVHSYEQYF
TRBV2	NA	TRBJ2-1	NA	TGTGCCAGCAGAGTTTGGGGACCTAAAAACAATGAGCAGTTCTTC	CASRVWGPKNNEQFF
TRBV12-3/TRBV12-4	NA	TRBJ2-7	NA	TGTGCCAGCAGCCCCTCGGGCGGAGGCGAGCAGTACTTC	CASSPSGGGEQYF
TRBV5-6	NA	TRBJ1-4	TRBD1	TGTGCCAGCAGCTTGGCTACCGGGACAGGGACGTATGAAAAACTGTTTTTT	CASSLATGTGTYEKLFF
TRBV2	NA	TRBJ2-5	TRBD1	TGTGCCAGTACTGGGACAGCCCAAGAGACCCAGTACTTC	CASTGTAQETQYF
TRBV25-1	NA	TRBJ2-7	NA	TGTGCCACCGGGCGCGCGCCTACCTACGAGCAGTACTTC	CATGRAPTYEQYF
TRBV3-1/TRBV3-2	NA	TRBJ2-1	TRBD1	TGTGCCAGCAGCCAACCGGGACAGGGGGTCAATGAGCAGTTCTTC	CASSQPGQGVNEQFF
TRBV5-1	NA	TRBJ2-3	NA	TGCGCCAGCAGCTTTCAGGGGCGGACTAGCACAGATACGCAGTATTTT	CASSFQGRTSTDTQYF
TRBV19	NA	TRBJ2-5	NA	TGTGCCAGTAGTATATCTAGCACCGAGTCGGAGACCCAGTACTTC	CASSISSTESETQYF
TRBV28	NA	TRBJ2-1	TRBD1	TGTGCCAGCGGGACAGCCAGTTACAATGAGCAGTTCTTC	CASGTASYNEQFF
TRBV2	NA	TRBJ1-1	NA	TGTGCCAGCACCTTAAACACCCAGGGAGGGCACACTGAAGCTTTCTTT	CASTLNTQGGHTEAFF
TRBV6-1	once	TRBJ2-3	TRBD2	TGTGCCAGCAGTGAAAGGATAAGCGGGAGAGGATCAGATACGCAGTATTTT	CASSERISGRGSDTQYF